This section outlines one T cell receptor beta chain sequence together with its context. Sequencing of TCR beta was performed on blood CD8+ T cells and on blood CD4+ T cells. The multiple sclerosis controls comprised treatment-naive patients whose relapsing-remitting disease was stable or active. Through negative isolation, CD4+ and CD8+ T cells were obtained, while TEMRA cells were enriched using FACS. This sample is part of a study of CD8 T cells in Susac syndrome. This CDR3 comprises 12 residues. Germline CDR1 SGHNT, CDR2 YENEEA. Trimming shortened V by 3 bases and J by 6 bases, and 5 bases separated the two germline ends. Random hexamers served to reverse transcribe roughly 0.45 to 1 ug RNA. Each CDR3 protein gets one entry after TCRdb re-called the immunoSEQ multiplex PCR reads with MiXCR. The sample has about 300,000 distinct CDR3 sequences; 92% are singletons.

The receptor comes from a human donor with multiple sclerosis. The gene calls are TRBV11-3 and TRBJ2-2, with unresolved D. The source material was CD4+ T cells from PBMCs. The CDR3 region has the DNA TGTGCCAGCAGCTTTATAGCCGGGGAGCTGTTTTTT. As protein: CASSFIAGELFF.